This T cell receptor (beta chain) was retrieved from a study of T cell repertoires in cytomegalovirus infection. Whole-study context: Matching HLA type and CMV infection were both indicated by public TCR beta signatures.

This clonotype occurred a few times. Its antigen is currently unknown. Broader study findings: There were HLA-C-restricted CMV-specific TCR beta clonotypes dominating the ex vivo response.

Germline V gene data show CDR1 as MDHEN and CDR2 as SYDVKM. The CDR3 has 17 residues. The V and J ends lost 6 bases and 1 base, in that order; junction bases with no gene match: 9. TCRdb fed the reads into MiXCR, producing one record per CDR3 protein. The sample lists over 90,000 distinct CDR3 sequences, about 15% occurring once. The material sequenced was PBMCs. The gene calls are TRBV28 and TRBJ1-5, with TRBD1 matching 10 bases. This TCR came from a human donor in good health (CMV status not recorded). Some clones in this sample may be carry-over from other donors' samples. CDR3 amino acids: CASSTGQGLRSNQPQHF. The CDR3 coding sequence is TGTGCCAGCAGCACGGGACAGGGGTTGAGGAGCAATCAGCCCCAGCATTTT.